Reported below is one T cell receptor beta chain. Data came from immunoSEQ multiplex PCR; TCRdb stores just in-frame clones and leaves some out. The data contain about 41,000 clones, roughly nine tenths of them seen just once; the ten biggest clones take up about 7%. The data belong to a study of T cell changes during pregnancy in multiple sclerosis. The CDR3 loop spans 16 amino acids. CDR1 SGDLS and CDR2 YYNGEE come from the germline V gene. Trimming stripped 0 bases from V and 4 bases from J, with 14 bases between. This rearrangement joins TRBV9 to TRBJ2-1, with D possibly matching TRBD2 (5 bases). This sample comprised CD8+ T cells from peripheral blood mononuclear cells, obtained in the third trimester of pregnancy. This receptor was taken from a female donor with multiple sclerosis, enrolled in a pregnancy study. In DNA, the CDR3 is TGTGCCAGCAGCGTAGTAGGAAGCGGCAGATACAATGAGCAGTTCTTC. Residues: CASSVVGSGRYNEQFF.